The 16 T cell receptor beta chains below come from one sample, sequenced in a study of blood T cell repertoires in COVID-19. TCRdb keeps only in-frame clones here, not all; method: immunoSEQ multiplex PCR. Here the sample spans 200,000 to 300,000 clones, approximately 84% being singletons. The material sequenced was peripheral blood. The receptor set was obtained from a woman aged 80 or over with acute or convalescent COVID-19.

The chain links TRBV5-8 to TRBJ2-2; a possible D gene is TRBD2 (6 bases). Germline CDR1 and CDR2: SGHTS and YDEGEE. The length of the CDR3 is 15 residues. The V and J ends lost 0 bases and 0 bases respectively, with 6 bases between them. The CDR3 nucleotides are TGTGCCAGCAGCTTGGGGGAGGCGAACACCGGGGAGCTGTTTTTT. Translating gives CASSLGEANTGELFF.

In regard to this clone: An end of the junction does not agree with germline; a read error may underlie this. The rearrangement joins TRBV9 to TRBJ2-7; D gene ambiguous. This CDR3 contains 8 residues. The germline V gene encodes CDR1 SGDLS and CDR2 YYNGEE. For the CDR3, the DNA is TGTGCCAGCAGCGTAGTCGGCTTC. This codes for CASSVVGF.

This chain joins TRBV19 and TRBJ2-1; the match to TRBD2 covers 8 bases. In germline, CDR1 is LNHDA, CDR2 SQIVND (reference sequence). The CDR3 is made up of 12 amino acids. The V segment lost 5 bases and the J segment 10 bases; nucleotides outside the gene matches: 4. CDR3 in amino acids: CASSSVAGEQFF. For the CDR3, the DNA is TGTGCCAGTAGTTCCGTAGCGGGGGAGCAGTTCTTC.

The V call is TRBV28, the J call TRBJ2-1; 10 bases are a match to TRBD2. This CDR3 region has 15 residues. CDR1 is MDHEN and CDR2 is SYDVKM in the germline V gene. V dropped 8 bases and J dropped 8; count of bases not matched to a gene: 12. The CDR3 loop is CASGNPGLASDEQFF. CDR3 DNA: TGTGCCAGCGGGAATCCGGGACTAGCGTCGGATGAGCAGTTCTTC.

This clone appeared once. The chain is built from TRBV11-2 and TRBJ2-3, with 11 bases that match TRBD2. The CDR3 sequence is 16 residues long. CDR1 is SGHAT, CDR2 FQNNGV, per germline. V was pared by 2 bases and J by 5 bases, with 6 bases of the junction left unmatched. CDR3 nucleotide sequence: TGTGCCAGCAGCTTAACTAGCGGGAGAATGATAGATACGCAGTATTTT. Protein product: CASSLTSGRMIDTQYF.

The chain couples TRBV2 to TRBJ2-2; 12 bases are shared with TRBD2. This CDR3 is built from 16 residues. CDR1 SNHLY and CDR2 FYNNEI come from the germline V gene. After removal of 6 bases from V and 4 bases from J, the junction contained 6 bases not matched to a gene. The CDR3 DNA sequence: TGTGCCAGCAGCCGACTAGCGGGAGACGGCACCGGGGAGCTGTTTTTT. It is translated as CASSRLAGDGTGELFF.

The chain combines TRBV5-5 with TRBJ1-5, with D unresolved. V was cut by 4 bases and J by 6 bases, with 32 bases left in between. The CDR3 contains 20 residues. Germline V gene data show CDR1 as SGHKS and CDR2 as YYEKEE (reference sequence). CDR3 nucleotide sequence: TGTGCCAGCAGCAGATGGCCGGGCAGGAGGTTGTCTCTGTCGAGTCAGCCCCAGCATTTT. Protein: CASSRWPGRRLSLSSQPQHF.

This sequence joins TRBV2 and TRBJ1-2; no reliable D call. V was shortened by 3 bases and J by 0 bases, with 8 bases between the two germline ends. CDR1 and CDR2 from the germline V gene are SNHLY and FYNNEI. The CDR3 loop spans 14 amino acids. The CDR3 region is CASSERETNYGYTF. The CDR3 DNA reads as TGTGCCAGCAGTGAGAGGGAAACTAACTATGGCTACACCTTC.

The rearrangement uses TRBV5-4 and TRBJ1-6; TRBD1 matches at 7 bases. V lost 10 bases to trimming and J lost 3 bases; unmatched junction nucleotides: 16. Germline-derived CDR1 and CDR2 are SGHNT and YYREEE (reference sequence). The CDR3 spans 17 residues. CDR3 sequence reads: CASSLKEGAGYNSPLHF. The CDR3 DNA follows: TGTGCCTCAAGCCTGAAGGAGGGGGCAGGCTATAATTCACCCCTCCACTTT.

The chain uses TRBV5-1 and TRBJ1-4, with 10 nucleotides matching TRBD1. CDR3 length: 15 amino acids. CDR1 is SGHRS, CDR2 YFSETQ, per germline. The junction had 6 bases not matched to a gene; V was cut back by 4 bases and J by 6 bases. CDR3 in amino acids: CASSLRTGGDEKLFF. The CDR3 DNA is TGCGCCAGCAGCCTCCGGACAGGGGGAGATGAAAAACTGTTTTTT. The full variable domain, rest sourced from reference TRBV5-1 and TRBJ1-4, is KAGVTQTPRYLIKTRGQQVTLSCSPISGHRSVSWYQQTPGQGLQFLFEYFSETQRNKGNFPGRFSGRQFSNSRSEMNVSTLELGDSALYLCASSLRTGGDEKLFFGSGTQLSVL.

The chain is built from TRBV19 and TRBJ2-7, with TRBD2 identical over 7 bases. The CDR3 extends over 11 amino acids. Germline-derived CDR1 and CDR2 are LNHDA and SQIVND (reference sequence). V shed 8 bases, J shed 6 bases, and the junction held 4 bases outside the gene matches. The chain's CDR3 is CASGRGPEQYF. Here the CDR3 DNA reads TGTGCCAGTGGGAGGGGTCCCGAGCAGTACTTC.

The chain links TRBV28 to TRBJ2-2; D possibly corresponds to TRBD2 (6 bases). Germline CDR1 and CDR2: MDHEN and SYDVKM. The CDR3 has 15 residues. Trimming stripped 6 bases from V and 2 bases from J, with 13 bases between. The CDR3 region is CASRGGSVNTGELFF. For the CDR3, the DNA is TGTGCCAGCAGGGGGGGTAGCGTAAACACCGGGGAGCTGTTTTTT.

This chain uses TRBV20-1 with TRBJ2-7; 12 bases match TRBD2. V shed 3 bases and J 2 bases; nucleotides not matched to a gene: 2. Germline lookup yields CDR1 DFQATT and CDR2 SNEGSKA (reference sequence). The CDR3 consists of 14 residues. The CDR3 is CSASRTSGTYEQYF. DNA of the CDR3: TGCAGTGCTAGTAGGACTAGCGGGACCTACGAGCAGTACTTC.

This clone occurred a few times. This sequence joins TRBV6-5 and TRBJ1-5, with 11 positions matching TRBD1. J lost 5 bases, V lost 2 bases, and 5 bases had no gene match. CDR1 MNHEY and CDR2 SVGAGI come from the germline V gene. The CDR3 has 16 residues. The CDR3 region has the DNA TGTGCCAGCAGTTACGGTAGGGGACAGGGGGATCAGCCCCAGCATTTT. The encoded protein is CASSYGRGQGDQPQHF.

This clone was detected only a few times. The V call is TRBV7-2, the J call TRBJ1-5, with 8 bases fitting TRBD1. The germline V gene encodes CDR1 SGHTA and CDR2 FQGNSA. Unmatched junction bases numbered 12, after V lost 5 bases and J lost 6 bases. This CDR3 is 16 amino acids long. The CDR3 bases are TGTGCCAGCAGCCCAGGGTGGTCAGGGGGCGGTCAGCCCCAGCATTTT. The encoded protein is CASSPGWSGGGQPQHF.

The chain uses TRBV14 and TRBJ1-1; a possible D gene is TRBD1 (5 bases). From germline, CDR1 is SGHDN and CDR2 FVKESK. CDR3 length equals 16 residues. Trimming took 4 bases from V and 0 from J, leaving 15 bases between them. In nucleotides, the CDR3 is TGTGCCAGCAGCCCACAACAGGTCCTTATGAACACTGAAGCTTTCTTT. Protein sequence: CASSPQQVLMNTEAFF.